One sample yielded the 8 T cell receptor beta chains listed below, sequenced in a study of cytomegalovirus exposure and HLA in healthy donors. The PCR made use of 60 Vbeta and 13 Jbeta primers. Here immunoSEQ multiplex PCR was the method, and the copy in TCRdb shows in-frame clones only, minus some. The sample gives roughly 130,000 clones, roughly 80% of which show up once; 4% is in the top ten. Source material: PBMCs. These receptors all stem from a woman aged 40 to 49 in good health and CMV-seronegative.

V gene TRBV5-5 combines with J gene TRBJ1-5; possibly TRBD1 for D (6 bases). The CDR3 runs to 16 residues. The V end lost 2 bases, the J end lost 2 bases, and 14 bases lay between the germline ends. Germline V gene sequence: CDR1 SGHKS, CDR2 YYEKEE (reference sequence). CDR3 sequence reads: CASSLTGGARNQPQHF. The CDR3 coding sequence is TGTGCCAGCAGCTTAACGGGGGGCGCGCGCAATCAGCCCCAGCATTTT.

The V call is TRBV5-1, the J call TRBJ2-5; D is possibly TRBD2 (6 bases). Trimming stripped 4 bases from V and 7 bases from J, with 20 bases between. This CDR3 region has 15 residues. Germline V gene sequence: CDR1 SGHRS, CDR2 YFSETQ. For the CDR3, the DNA is TGCGCCAGCAGCCCTTCGGTGCTATCCGGGGGGACCCAGTACTTC. This codes for CASSPSVLSGGTQYF.

The rearrangement links TRBV5-1 to TRBJ2-5; D possibly corresponds to TRBD2 (8 bases). V lost 3 bases, J lost 1 base, and 25 bases lay in between. The germline CDR1 and CDR2 sequences are SGHRS and YFSETQ. The CDR3 has 19 residues. Here the CDR3 DNA reads TGCGCCAGCAGCTCGACTAGCGCGTGGACAGGTCGGGGCCAAGAGACCCAGTACTTC. It yields the protein CASSSTSAWTGRGQETQYF.

The genes are TRBV5-1 and TRBJ1-1; D is unclear. Germline CDR1 is SGHRS and CDR2 is YFSETQ. The CDR3 contains 16 residues. V shed 4 bases and J shed 0 bases, with 16 bases lying between them. CDR3 sequence (DNA): TGCGCCAGCAGCCCCTACGTTCGAGGGCTGAACACTGAAGCTTTCTTT. This encodes CASSPYVRGLNTEAFF.

The chain couples TRBV7-9 to TRBJ1-5, with 12 bases aligning to TRBD1. Unmatched junction bases numbered 5, after V lost 4 bases and J lost 4 bases. The CDR3 has 16 amino acids. Germline V CDR1 and CDR2: SEHNR, FQNEAQ (reference sequence). The CDR3 protein is CASSSGQGAPNQPQHF. Written as DNA, the CDR3 is TGTGCCAGCAGCTCGGGACAGGGGGCGCCGAATCAGCCCCAGCATTTT.

The chain employs TRBV5-1 and TRBJ1-1, with D perhaps TRBD1 (6 bases). The germline gives CDR1 SGHRS, CDR2 YFSETQ. The CDR3 loop spans 13 amino acids. The V gene lost 0 bases and the J gene lost 4 bases, with 7 bases spanning the gap. This CDR3 reads CASSLGGPTEAFF. The CDR3 region has the DNA TGCGCCAGCAGCTTGGGGGGGCCCACTGAAGCTTTCTTT.

This clone was detected only a few times. The rearrangement joins TRBV7-3 to TRBJ1-1; 7 bases agree with TRBD1. The CDR3 is 17 amino acids. Trimming removed 4 bases from V and 0 bases from J; junction bases left unmatched: 11. Germline CDR1 SGHTA, CDR2 FQGTGA. For the CDR3, the DNA is TGTGCCAGCAGCTCCTCTCTCGGGACAGAATTGAACACTGAAGCTTTCTTT. This sequence encodes CASSSSLGTELNTEAFF. The full variable domain, with the rest looked up from reference TRBV7-3 and TRBJ1-1, is GAGVSQTPSNKVTEKGKYVELRCDPISGHTALYWYRQSLGQGPEFLIYFQGTGAADDSGLPNDRFFAVRPEGSVSTLKIQRTERGDSAVYLCASSSSLGTELNTEAFFGQGTRLTVV.

The chain links TRBV27 to TRBJ2-1; 8 nucleotides line up with TRBD2. The CDR3 consists of 15 residues. J was trimmed by 5 bases and V by 1 base; bases with no gene match: 4. Germline CDR1 and CDR2: MNHEY and SMNVEV (reference sequence). The CDR3 nucleotides are TGTGCCAGCAGTTTATGGAGCGGGAGAAACAATGAGCAGTTCTTC. Translation gives CASSLWSGRNNEQFF.